This T cell receptor beta chain was recovered during a study of cytomegalovirus exposure and HLA in healthy donors. Overall study context: An early release of data contained roughly 86 million unique TCRs, which came from HLA-typed donors.

The CDR3 length is 15 residues. V lost 3 bases, J lost 6 bases, and 6 bases stayed unmatched. Germline V gene sequence: CDR1 KGHSH, CDR2 LQKENI. It was with 60 Vbeta and 13 Jbeta primers that the PCR ran. Assay: immunoSEQ multiplex PCR; the TCRdb copy retains only in-frame clones and omits some. The sample records around 110,000 clones, over 80% being singletons. Sequencing was performed on PBMCs. The rearrangement joins TRBV18 to TRBJ2-7; TRBD1 aligns across 12 bases. This TCR was sampled from a man aged 30 to 45 in good health and CMV-seropositive. CDR3 region: CASSPPGTGGREQYF. The CDR3 DNA reads TGTGCCAGCTCACCGCCCGGGACAGGGGGCCGCGAGCAGTACTTC.